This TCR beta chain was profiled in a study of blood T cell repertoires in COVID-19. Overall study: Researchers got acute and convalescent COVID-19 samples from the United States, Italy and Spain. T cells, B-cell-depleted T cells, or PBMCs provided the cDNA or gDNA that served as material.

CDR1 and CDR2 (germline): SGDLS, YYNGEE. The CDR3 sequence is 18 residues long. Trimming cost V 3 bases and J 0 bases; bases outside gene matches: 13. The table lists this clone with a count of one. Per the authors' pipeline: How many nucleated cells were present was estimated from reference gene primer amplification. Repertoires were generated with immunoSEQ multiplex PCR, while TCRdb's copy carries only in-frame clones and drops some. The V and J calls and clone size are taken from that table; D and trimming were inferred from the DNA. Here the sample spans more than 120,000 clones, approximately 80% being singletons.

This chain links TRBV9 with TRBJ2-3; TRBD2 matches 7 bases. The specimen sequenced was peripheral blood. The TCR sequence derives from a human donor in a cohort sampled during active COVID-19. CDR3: CASSGRLALTTSTDTQYF. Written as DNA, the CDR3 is TGTGCCAGCAGCGGACGACTAGCTCTAACTACTAGCACAGATACGCAGTATTTT.